These 27 T cell receptor beta chains share one sample of origin, sequenced in a study of blood T cell repertoires in COVID-19 (dated by TCRdb to about 2020). The method was the immunoSEQ multiplex PCR assay. TCRdb took over this immuneACCESS table, retaining in-frame rearrangements with V and J assigned. Such tables are incomplete; in checked studies, under half of the missing clones stem from an unresolved V gene, and the remainder is unexplained. This sample is represented by roughly 70,000 clones; about three quarters of them were singletons. Together, the top ten hold roughly 35% of the sample. Sequencing input: peripheral blood. The receptors originated from a woman in her 70s with acute or convalescent COVID-19.

The genes are TRBV5-4 and TRBJ2-5, with D possibly TRBD1 on 5 matching bases. The ends were cut back, 4 bases at V and 2 bases at J, with 15 bases in the middle. This CDR3 comprises 15 residues. CDR1 is SGHNT and CDR2 is YYREEE in the germline V gene (reference sequence). The CDR3 DNA reads TGTGCCAGCAGCGGGCGGACACATTCACAAGAGACCCAGTACTTC. The encoded protein is CASSGRTHSQETQYF.

This chain connects TRBV29-1 to TRBJ1-5; D is unresolved. V was trimmed by 3 bases and J by 6 bases, leaving 12 bases between them. The CDR3 runs 13 residues. Germline V gene sequence: CDR1 SQVTM, CDR2 ANQGSEA. The DNA for the CDR3 is TGCAGCGTTGAGTTGGGCCCCGGTCAGCCCCAGCATTTT. As protein: CSVELGPGQPQHF. Together with reference TRBV29-1 and TRBJ1-5, the CDR3 gives the full variable domain: SAVISQKPSRDICQRGTSLTIQCQVDSQVTMMFWYRQQPGQSLTLIATANQGSEATYESGFVIDKFPISRPNLTFSTLTVSNMSPEDSSIYLCSVELGPGQPQHFGDGTRLSIL.

The J gene is TRBJ1-5, the V gene TRBV5-1, with TRBD1 identical over 11 bases. V shed 4 bases and J 0 bases; nucleotides not matched to a gene: 3. CDR3 length equals 16 residues. Germline V gene lookup returns CDR1 SGHRS and CDR2 YFSETQ. This CDR3 is CASSGTGGNSNQPQHF. The DNA of the CDR3 is TGCGCCAGCAGCGGGACAGGGGGGAATAGCAATCAGCCCCAGCATTTT.

In DNA, the CDR3 is TGTGCCAGCACCAGAGGGGGGGGTAACTATGGCTACACCTTC. Residues: CASTRGGGNYGYTF. The chain carries TRBV6-5 and TRBJ1-2, with D maybe TRBD1 (6 bases). The CDR3 runs to 14 residues. Trimming took 7 bases from V and 1 from J, leaving 13 bases between them. Looked up from germline, CDR1 is MNHEY and CDR2 is SVGAGI.

This chain connects TRBV9 to TRBJ1-6; 10 bases fit TRBD1. The CDR3 runs to 15 residues. The junction had 5 bases not matched to a gene; V was cut back by 4 bases and J by 7 bases. Germline CDR1 and CDR2: SGDLS and YYNGEE. DNA for the CDR3: TGTGCCAGCAGCCCAAGGGGACAGGGGAATTCACCCCTCCACTTT. This translates into CASSPRGQGNSPLHF.

V and J are TRBV14 and TRBJ1-4; the D is unclear. The V and J ends lost 2 bases and 2 bases respectively, with 12 bases between them. The CDR3 runs to 16 residues. Germline CDR1 is SGHDN and CDR2 is FVKESK. The CDR3 here is CASSQRQAVTNEKLFF. The DNA of the CDR3 is TGTGCCAGCAGCCAAAGGCAGGCAGTGACTAATGAAAAACTGTTTTTT.

The chain links TRBV5-6 to TRBJ2-7; 10 nucleotides align to TRBD1. The V gene's germline CDR1 is SGHDT and CDR2 YYEEEE. CDR3 size: 15 residues. Unmatched junction bases numbered 12, after V lost 8 bases and J lost 4 bases. The CDR3 region is CASRLTGTGEYEQYF. The CDR3, as DNA: TGTGCCAGTCGACTCACCGGGACAGGGGAATACGAGCAGTACTTC.

The chain joins TRBV6-5 to TRBJ2-1, with 11 bases matching TRBD1. V trimming: 8 bases; J trimming: 8 bases; junction bases outside the gene matches: 8. The CDR3 sequence is 14 residues long. Germline CDR1 MNHEY, CDR2 SVGAGI. In DNA form, the CDR3 reads TGTGCCAGCGGCCGGGACAGGGGGAAACATGAGCAGTTCTTC. This codes for CASGRDRGKHEQFF.

The V call is TRBV6-1, the J call TRBJ2-1, with 7 bases that match TRBD1. Germline CDR1 MNHNS, CDR2 SASEGT. The CDR3 runs to 16 residues. J gave up 2 bases and V 3 bases, and 7 bases lay outside the gene matches. The CDR3, as DNA: TGTGCCAGCAGTGAGTACTTAGGGGGCGCCTACAATGAGCAGTTCTTC. Its translation: CASSEYLGGAYNEQFF.

The chain uses TRBV5-4 and TRBJ2-3; 15 bases map to TRBD2. CDR1 is SGHNT, CDR2 YYREEE, per germline (reference sequence). Trimming at V came to 5 bases and at J to 7 bases, leaving 8 bases not matched to a gene. The CDR3 has 16 residues. The chain's CDR3 is CASSPGLAGGTYTQYF. CDR3 nucleotides: TGTGCCAGCAGTCCGGGACTAGCGGGGGGTACCTATACGCAGTATTTT.

This clone was seen a few times. The gene calls are TRBV25-1 and TRBJ2-7; TRBD2 matches at 8 bases. Germline assignment: CDR1 MGHDK and CDR2 SYGVNS. The CDR3 contains 16 residues. Losses at the gene ends were 3 bases for V and 5 bases for J; bases not matched to a gene: 12. CDR3 DNA sequence: TGTGCCAGCAGTGACGCCGGGAGGGCCTTTGGGGACGAGCAGTACTTC. It translates to CASSDAGRAFGDEQYF.

The chain couples TRBV3-1 (or the pseudogene TRBV3-2) to TRBJ1-4; a weak D match, TRBD1 (5 bases). Germline V CDR1 and CDR2: LGHDT, YNNKEL (reference sequence). The V and J ends lost 7 bases and 0 bases respectively, with 12 bases between them. The length of the CDR3 is 15 residues. The CDR3 nucleotides are TGTGCCAGCACGGCCCGGGGGGCAACTAATGAAAAACTGTTTTTT. Protein sequence: CASTARGATNEKLFF.

The chain links TRBV24-1 to TRBJ1-2; TRBD1 aligns across 7 bases. With 9 bases clipped from V and 2 bases from J, the junction kept 5 bases outside the gene matches. Germline V gene lookup returns CDR1 KGHDR and CDR2 SFDVKD. CDR3 length: 13 amino acids. The CDR3 DNA is TGTGCCACCGAGTACAGGGGAAACTATGGCTACACCTTC. This sequence encodes CATEYRGNYGYTF.

The rearrangement uses TRBV5-1 and TRBJ1-1, with a tentative D call TRBD1 (6 bases). Germline CDR1 SGHRS, CDR2 YFSETQ. This CDR3 has 15 residues. V dropped 0 bases and J dropped 0 bases, with 9 bases sitting between them. CDR3 nucleotide sequence: TGCGCCAGCAGCTTGGCAGGGGAGATGAACACTGAAGCTTTCTTT. Translating gives CASSLAGEMNTEAFF.

This chain joins TRBV6-5 and TRBJ2-2, with D maybe TRBD2 (6 bases). Looked up from germline, CDR1 is MNHEY and CDR2 is SVGAGI. Trimming cost V 2 bases and J 4 bases, with 14 bases left between them. The CDR3 length is 16 residues. The CDR3 reads CASSYNRDFSTGELFF. The CDR3, as DNA: TGTGCCAGCAGTTACAACCGGGACTTTTCCACCGGGGAGCTGTTTTTT.

The chain has TRBV5-4 and TRBJ1-2, with a weak D call TRBD1 (5 bases). V lost 9 bases and J lost 8, with 14 bases in between. There are 11 residues in the CDR3. Germline loops: CDR1 SGHNT, CDR2 YYREEE (reference sequence). The DNA of the CDR3 is TGTGCCACCACACCAGGGAAGGGCTACACCTTC. It translates to CATTPGKGYTF. Filled out from reference TRBV5-4 and TRBJ1-2, the complete variable domain reads ETGVTQSPTHLIKTRGQQVTLRCSSQSGHNTVSWYQQALGQGPQFIFQYYREEENGRGNFPPRFSGLQFPNYSSELNVNALELDDSALYLCATTPGKGYTFGSGTRLTVV.

The sample holds a few counts of this clone. The chain is built from TRBV7-9 and TRBJ1-1; D is possibly TRBD1 (5 bases). Germline V lookup: CDR1 SEHNR, CDR2 FQNEAQ (reference sequence). V lost 8 bases and J lost 0, with 16 bases in between. CDR3 size: 15 residues. The CDR3: CASRKYAGVNTEAFF. The CDR3 nucleotides read TGTGCCAGCCGCAAATATGCGGGGGTGAACACTGAAGCTTTCTTT.

The V and J genes are TRBV5-1 and TRBJ2-7, with 10 bases matching TRBD1. V gave up 2 bases and J gave up 4 bases; unmatched junction bases: 3. There are 14 residues in the CDR3. Germline V gene lookup returns CDR1 SGHRS and CDR2 YFSETQ. The CDR3 coding sequence is TGCGCCAGCAGCTTCGACAGGGGGCAGTACGAGCAGTACTTC. Translated, it gives CASSFDRGQYEQYF.

The chain employs TRBV2 and TRBJ1-6; D perhaps matches TRBD1 (5 bases). CDR3 length equals 15 residues. Trimming shortened V by 6 bases and J by 2 bases, and 11 bases separated the two germline ends. The germline V gene encodes CDR1 SNHLY and CDR2 FYNNEI. The CDR3 loop reads CASSRDSPYNSPLHF. Here the CDR3 DNA reads TGTGCCAGCAGCAGAGACAGTCCCTATAATTCACCCCTCCACTTT.

V usage is TRBV2 and J usage is TRBJ2-1; D possibly corresponds to TRBD2 (6 bases). Germline CDR1 and CDR2: SNHLY and FYNNEI. The V end was cut by 4 bases, the J end by 10 bases, with 11 bases between. CDR3 size: 12 residues. CDR3 sequence (DNA): TGTGCCAGCAGTGCAGCGGGCCAGGAGCAGTTCTTC. Encoded protein: CASSAAGQEQFF.

V gene TRBV6-6 combines with J gene TRBJ1-5; 8 nucleotides match TRBD1. Germline V gene sequence: CDR1 MNHNY, CDR2 SVGAGI (reference sequence). J gave up 4 bases and V 6 bases, and 8 bases lay outside the gene matches. The CDR3 runs to 15 residues. CDR3 sequence (DNA): TGTGCCAGCAGGGGACAGGCAGGCGTTAATCAGCCCCAGCATTTT. It yields the protein CASRGQAGVNQPQHF.

The chain uses TRBV19 and TRBJ1-1; D is unresolved. The CDR3 sequence is 13 residues long. CDR1 is LNHDA and CDR2 is SQIVND in the germline V gene (reference sequence). V was shortened by 5 bases and J by 1 base, with 8 bases between the two germline ends. CDR3 amino acids: CASSSGRNTEAFF. The CDR3 bases are TGTGCCAGTAGTTCCGGGAGGAACACTGAAGCTTTCTTT.

This chain connects TRBV6-5 to TRBJ1-1; D perhaps matches TRBD1 (6 bases). This CDR3 comprises 12 residues. CDR1 MNHEY and CDR2 SVGAGI come from the germline V gene. V dropped 6 bases and J dropped 6 bases, with 11 bases sitting between them. This CDR3 is CASRQGSSEAFF. CDR3 bases: TGTGCCAGCAGACAGGGTTCTTCTGAAGCTTTCTTT.

This chain connects TRBV7-9 to TRBJ1-2; D possibly corresponds to TRBD1 (6 bases). V was pared by 1 base and J by 0 bases, with 12 bases between. The V gene's germline CDR1 is SEHNR and CDR2 FQNEAQ (reference sequence). This CDR3 has 16 amino acids. The DNA for the CDR3 is TGTGCCAGCAGCTTAGAGGGACAACTATCTAACTATGGCTACACCTTC. Amino acids: CASSLEGQLSNYGYTF.

This clone has a handful of counts. This rearrangement joins TRBV12-3 or TRBV12-4 to TRBJ1-1; no clear D gene. Trimming took 6 bases from V and 0 from J, leaving 5 bases between them. CDR3 size: 12 residues. The CDR3 is CASSVMNTEAFF. As DNA, the CDR3 is TGTGCCAGCAGCGTTATGAACACTGAAGCTTTCTTT.

The rearrangement links TRBV2 to TRBJ1-4; the D gene is possibly TRBD1 (6 bases). CDR1 is SNHLY, CDR2 FYNNEI, per germline. This CDR3 contains 12 residues. The CDR3 DNA sequence: TGTGCTATAGGACAGCAAAATGAAAAACTGTTTTTT. Translating it yields CAIGQQNEKLFF.

This clone was counted a few times. The V gene is TRBV27, the J gene TRBJ2-7; D is perhaps TRBD2 (8 bases). V was cut by 7 bases and J by 1 base, with 17 bases left in between. The CDR3 spans 15 residues. Germline V gene data show CDR1 as MNHEY and CDR2 as SMNVEV (reference sequence). The CDR3 nucleotides read TGTGCCAGCACCCTCGGGAGGGGGCTATCCTACGAGCAGTACTTC. This encodes CASTLGRGLSYEQYF.